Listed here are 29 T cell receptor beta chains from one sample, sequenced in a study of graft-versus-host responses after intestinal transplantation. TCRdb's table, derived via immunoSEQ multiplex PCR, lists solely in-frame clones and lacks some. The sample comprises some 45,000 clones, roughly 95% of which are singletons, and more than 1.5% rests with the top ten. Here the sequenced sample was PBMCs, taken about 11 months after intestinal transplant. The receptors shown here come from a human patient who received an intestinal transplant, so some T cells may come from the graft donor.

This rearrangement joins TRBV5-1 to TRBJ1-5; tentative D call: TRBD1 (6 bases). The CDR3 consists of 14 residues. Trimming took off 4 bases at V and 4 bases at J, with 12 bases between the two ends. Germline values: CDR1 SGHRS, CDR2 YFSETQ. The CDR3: CASSPTGQNQPQHF. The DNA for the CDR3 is TGCGCCAGCAGCCCGACAGGCCAGAATCAGCCCCAGCATTTT.

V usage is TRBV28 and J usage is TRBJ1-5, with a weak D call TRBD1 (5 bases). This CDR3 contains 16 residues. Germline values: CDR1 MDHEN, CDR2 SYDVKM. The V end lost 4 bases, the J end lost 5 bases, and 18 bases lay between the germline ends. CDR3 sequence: CASSSSRQTLHQPQHF. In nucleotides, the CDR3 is TGTGCCAGCAGTTCATCCCGACAGACCCTTCATCAGCCCCAGCATTTT.

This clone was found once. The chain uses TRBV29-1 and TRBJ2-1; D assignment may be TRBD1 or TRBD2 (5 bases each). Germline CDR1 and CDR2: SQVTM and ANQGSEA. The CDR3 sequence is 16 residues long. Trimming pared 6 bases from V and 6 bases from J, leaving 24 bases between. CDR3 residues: CSVVLRDRQLGNEQFF. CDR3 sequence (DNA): TGCAGCGTGGTGCTCCGGGACCGCCAACTGGGCAATGAGCAGTTCTTC.

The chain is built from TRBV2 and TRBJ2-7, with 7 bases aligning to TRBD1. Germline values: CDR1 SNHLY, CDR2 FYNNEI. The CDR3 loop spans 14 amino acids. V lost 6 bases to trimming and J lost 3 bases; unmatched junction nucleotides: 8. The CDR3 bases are TGTGCCAGCAGCGAGCCGGACAGGTTCTACGAGCAGTACTTC. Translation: CASSEPDRFYEQYF.

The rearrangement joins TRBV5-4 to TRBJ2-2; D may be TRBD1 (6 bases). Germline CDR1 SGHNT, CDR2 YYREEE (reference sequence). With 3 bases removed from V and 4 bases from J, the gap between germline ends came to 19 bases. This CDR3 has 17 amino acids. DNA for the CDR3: TGTGCCAGCAGCTCTAAAAAAAACAGGGCGGCCACCGGGGAGCTGTTTTTT. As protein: CASSSKKNRAATGELFF.

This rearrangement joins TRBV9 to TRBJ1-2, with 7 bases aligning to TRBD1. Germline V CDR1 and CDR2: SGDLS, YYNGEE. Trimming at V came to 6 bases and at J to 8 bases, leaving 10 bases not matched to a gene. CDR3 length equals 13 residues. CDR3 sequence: CASTHPDRVGYTF. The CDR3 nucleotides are TGTGCCAGCACCCATCCCGACAGGGTGGGCTACACCTTC.

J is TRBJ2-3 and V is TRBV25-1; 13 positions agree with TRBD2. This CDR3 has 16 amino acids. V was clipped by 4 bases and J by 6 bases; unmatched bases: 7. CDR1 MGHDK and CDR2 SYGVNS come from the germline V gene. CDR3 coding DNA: TGTGCCAGCAGTGGGGGGACTAGCGGGACGAGGGATACGCAGTATTTT. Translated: CASSGGTSGTRDTQYF. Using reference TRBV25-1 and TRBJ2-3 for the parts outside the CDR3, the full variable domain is EADIYQTPRYLVIGTGKKITLECSQTMGHDKMYWYQQDPGMELHLIHYSYGVNSTEKGDLSSESTVSRIRTEHFPLTLESARPSHTSQYLCASSGGTSGTRDTQYFGPGTRLTVL.

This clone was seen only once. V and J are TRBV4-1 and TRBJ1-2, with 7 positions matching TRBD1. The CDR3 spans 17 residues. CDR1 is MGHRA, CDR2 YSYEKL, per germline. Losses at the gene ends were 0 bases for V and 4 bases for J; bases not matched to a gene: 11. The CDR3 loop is CASSQDGKGAGIYGYTF. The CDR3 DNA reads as TGCGCCAGCAGCCAAGATGGTAAGGGGGCGGGCATCTATGGCTACACCTTC.

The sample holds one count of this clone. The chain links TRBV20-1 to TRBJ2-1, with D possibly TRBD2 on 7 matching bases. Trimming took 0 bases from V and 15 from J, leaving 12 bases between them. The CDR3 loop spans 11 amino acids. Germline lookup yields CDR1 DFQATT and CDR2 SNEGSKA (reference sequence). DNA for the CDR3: TGCAGTGCTAGAGATAGGGGGGGGCTGTTCTTC. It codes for CSARDRGGLFF.

DNA of the CDR3: TGTGCCAACAGGGTCGGCAATTCACCCCTCCACTTT. Its translation: CANRVGNSPLHF. The V gene is TRBV6-1, the J gene TRBJ1-6; D may be TRBD1 (6 bases). This CDR3 has 12 residues. V gave up 10 bases and J gave up 7 bases, with 11 bases separating them. CDR1 is MNHNS and CDR2 is SASEGT in the germline V gene.

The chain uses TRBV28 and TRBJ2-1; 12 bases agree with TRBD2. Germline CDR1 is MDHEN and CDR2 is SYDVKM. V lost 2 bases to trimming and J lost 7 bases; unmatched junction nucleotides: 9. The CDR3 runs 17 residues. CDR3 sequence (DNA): TGTGCCAGCAGTTTAGATTGGCTAGCGGGAGGGGCAAATGAGCAGTTCTTC. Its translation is CASSLDWLAGGANEQFF.

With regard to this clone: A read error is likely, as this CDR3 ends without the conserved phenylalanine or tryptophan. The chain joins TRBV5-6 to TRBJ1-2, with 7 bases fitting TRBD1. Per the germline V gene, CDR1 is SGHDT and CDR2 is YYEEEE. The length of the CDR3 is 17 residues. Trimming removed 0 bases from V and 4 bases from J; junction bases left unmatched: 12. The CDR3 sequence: CASSLDIRGLNFYGYTL. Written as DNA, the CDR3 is TGTGCCAGCAGCTTGGACATTAGGGGGCTCAACTTCTATGGCTACACCCTC.

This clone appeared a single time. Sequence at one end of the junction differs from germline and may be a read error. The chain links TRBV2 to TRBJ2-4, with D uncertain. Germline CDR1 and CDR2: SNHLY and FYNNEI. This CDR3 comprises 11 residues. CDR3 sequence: CASSGENAPSF. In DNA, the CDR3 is TGTGCCAGCAGTGGAGAGAACGCCCCGTCCTTC.

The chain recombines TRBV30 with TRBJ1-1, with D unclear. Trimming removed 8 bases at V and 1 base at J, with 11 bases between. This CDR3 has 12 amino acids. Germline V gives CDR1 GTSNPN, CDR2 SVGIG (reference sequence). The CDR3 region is CARRGGNTEAFF. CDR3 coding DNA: TGTGCCCGCCGTGGCGGGAACACTGAAGCTTTCTTT.

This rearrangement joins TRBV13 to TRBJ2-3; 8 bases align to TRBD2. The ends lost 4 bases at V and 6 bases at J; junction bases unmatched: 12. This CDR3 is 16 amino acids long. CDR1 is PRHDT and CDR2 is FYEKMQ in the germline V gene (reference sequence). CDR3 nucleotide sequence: TGTGCCAGCAGCTGGGGCGGAGCGGGAGTCTCGGATACGCAGTATTTT. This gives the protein CASSWGGAGVSDTQYF.

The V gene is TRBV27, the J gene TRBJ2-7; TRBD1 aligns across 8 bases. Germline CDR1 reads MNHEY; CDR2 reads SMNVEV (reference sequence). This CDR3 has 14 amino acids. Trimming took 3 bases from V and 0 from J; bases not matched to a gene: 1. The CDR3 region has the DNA TGTGCCAGCAGTTTTCAGGGGGCCTCCTACGAGCAGTACTTC. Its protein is CASSFQGASYEQYF.

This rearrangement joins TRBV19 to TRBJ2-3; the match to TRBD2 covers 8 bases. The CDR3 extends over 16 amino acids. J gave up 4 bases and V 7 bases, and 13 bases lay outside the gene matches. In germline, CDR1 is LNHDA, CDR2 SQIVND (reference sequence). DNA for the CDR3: TGTGCCAGTACGTCCTTAGCGGGAAAGGATGCAGATACGCAGTATTTT. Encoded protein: CASTSLAGKDADTQYF.

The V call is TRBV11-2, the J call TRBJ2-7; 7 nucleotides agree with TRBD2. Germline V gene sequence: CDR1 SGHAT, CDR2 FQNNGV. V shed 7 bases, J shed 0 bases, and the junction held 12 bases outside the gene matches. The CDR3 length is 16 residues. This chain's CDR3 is CASIFSSGLPSYEQYF. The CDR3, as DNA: TGTGCCAGCATTTTTTCTAGCGGACTTCCCTCCTACGAGCAGTACTTC.

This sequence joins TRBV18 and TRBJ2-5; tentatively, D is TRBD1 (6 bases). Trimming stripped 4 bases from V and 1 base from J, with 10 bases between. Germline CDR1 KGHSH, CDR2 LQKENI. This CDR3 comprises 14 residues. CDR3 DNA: TGTGCCAGCTCACGCGGACAGATCCAAGAGACCCAGTACTTC. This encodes CASSRGQIQETQYF.

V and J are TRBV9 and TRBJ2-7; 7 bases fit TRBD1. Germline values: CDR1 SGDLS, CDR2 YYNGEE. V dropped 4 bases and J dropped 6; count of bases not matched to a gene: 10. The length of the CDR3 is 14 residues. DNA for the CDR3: TGTGCCAGCAGCTTGGGGACAGCTCCTGTCGAGCAGTACTTC. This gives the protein CASSLGTAPVEQYF. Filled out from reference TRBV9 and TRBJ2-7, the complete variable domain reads DSGVTQTPKHLITATGQRVTLRCSPRSGDLSVYWYQQSLDQGLQFLIQYYNGEERAKGNILERFSAQQFPDLHSELNLSSLELGDSALYFCASSLGTAPVEQYFGPGTRLTVT.

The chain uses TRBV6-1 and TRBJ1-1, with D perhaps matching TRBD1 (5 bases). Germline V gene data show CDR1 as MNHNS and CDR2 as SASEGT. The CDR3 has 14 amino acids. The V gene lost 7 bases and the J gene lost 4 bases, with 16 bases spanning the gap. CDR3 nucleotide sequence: TGTGCCAGCAACCCCCCCGGGGGAGTCACTGAAGCTTTCTTT. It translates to CASNPPGGVTEAFF.

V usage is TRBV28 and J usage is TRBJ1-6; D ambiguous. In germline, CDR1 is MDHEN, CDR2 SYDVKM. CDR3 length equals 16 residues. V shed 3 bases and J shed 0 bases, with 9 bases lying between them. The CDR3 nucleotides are TGTGCCAGCAGTTTCCCCACAGACTCCTATAATTCACCCCTCCACTTT. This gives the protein CASSFPTDSYNSPLHF. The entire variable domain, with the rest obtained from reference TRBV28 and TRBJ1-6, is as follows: DVKVTQSSRYLVKRTGEKVFLECVQDMDHENMFWYRQDPGLGLRLIYFSYDVKMKEKGDIPEGYSVSREKKERFSLILESASTNQTSMYLCASSFPTDSYNSPLHFGNGTRLTVT.

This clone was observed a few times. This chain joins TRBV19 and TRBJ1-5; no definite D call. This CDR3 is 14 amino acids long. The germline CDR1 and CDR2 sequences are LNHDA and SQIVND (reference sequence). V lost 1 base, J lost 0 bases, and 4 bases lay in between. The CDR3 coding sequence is TGTGCCAGTAGTATAGGAGATAGCAATCAGCCCCAGCATTTT. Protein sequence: CASSIGDSNQPQHF.

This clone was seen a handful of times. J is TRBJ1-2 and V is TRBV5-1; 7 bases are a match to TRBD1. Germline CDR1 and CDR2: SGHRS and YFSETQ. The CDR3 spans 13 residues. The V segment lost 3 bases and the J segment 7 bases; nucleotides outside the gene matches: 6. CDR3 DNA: TGCGCCAGCAGCTCCGAACAGGGGACTGGCTACACCTTC. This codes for CASSSEQGTGYTF.

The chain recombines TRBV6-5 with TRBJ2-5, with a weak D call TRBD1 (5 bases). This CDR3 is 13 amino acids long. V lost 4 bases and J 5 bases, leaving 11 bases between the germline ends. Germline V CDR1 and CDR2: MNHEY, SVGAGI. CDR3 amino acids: CASSLAGAETQYF. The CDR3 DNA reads TGTGCCAGCAGTTTAGCTGGGGCGGAGACCCAGTACTTC.

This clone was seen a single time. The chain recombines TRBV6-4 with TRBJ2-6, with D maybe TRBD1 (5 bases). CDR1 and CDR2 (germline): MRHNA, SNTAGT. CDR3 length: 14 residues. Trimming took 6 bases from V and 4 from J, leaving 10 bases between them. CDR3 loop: CASSAGYGANVLTF. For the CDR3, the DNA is TGTGCCAGCAGCGCAGGGTACGGGGCCAACGTCCTGACTTTC.

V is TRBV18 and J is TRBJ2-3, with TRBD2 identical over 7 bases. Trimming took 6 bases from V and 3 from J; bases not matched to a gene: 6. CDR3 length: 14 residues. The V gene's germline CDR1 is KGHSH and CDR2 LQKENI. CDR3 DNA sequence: TGTGCCAGCTCGTACGGCGGGAGAACAGATACGCAGTATTTT. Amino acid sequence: CASSYGGRTDTQYF.

CDR3 sequence: CASSLARAYGYTF. The DNA for the CDR3 is TGTGCCAGCAGCTTAGCCCGGGCCTATGGCTACACCTTC. The chain couples TRBV11-3 to TRBJ1-2; D remains unclear. From germline, CDR1 is SGHNT and CDR2 YENEEA. This CDR3 contains 13 residues. Trimming removed 1 base at V and 4 bases at J, with 7 bases between.

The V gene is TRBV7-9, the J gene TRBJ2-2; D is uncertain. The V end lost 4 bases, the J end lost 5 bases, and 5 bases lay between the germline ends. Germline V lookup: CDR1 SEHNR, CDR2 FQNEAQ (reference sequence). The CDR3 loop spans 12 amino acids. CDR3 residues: CASSSATGELFF. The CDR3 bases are TGTGCCAGCAGCTCCGCAACCGGGGAGCTGTTTTTT.